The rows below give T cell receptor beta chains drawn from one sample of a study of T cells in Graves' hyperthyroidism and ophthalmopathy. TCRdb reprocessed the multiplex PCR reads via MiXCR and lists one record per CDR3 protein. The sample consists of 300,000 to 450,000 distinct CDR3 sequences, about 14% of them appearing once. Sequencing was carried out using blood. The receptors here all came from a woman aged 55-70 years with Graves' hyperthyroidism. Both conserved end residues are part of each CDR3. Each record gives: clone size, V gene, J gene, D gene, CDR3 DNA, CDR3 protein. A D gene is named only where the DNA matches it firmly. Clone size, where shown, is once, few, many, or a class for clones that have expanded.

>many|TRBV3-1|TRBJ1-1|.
TGTGCCAGCAGCCTAGAGACAGCGAACACTGAAGCTTTCTTT
CASSLETANTEAFF
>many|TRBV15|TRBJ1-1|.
TGTGCCACCAGCGGTCGCGGGTCGTACACTGAAGCTTTCTTT
CATSGRGSYTEAFF
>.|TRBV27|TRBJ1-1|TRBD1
TGTGCCAGCAGTCCTGACAGGGCTTGGCACACTGAAGCTTTCTTT
CASSPDRAWHTEAFF
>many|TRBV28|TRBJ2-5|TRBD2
TGTGCCAGCCAGGCCCCGTTCGGGAGGGAGACCCAGTACTTC
CASQAPFGRETQYF
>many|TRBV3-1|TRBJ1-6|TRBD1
TGTGCCAGCAGCGACAGGGTCAATTCACCCCTCCACTTT
CASSDRVNSPLHF
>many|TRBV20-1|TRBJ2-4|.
TGCAGTGCTAGAAGGACAGTTCGGGACTTTCAGTACTTC
CSARRTVRDFQYF
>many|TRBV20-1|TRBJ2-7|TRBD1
TGCAGTGCTAGACAACTCAGAACTCGGGGACAGGGATACGAGCAGTACTTC
CSARQLRTRGQGYEQYF
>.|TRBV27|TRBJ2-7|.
TGTGCCAGCAGTTTAGCCTCGGGAACAGGGAACTACGAGCAGTACTTC
CASSLASGTGNYEQYF
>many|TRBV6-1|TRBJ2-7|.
TGTGCCAGCAGGACCCCAGAGTCCGAGCAGTACTTC
CASRTPESEQYF
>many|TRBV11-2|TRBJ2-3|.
TGTGCCAGCAGCGCACCCCCAAACACAGATACGCAGTATTTT
CASSAPPNTDTQYF
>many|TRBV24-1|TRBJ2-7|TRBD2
TGTGCCACCAGTGATTCAAGCGGGAGTGGATACGAGCAGTACTTC
CATSDSSGSGYEQYF
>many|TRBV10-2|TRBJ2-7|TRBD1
TGCGCCAGCAGAACCGGGACAGCGAGCTCCTACGAGCAGTACTTC
CASRTGTASSYEQYF
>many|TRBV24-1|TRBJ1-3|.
TGTGCCACCCAAGGGACGGCTGATCGTAACACCATATATTTT
CATQGTADRNTIYF
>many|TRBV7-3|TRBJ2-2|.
TGTGCCAGCAGCTCCGGACCTATGGGGGAGCTGTTTTTT
CASSSGPMGELFF
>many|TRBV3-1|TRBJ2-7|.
TGTGCCAGCACTCTCGGATCTAGCTACGAGCAGTACTTC
CASTLGSSYEQYF
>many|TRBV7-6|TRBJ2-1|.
TGTGCCAGCAGCTTAGGGGGGACGAGTGGCAATGAGCAGTTCTTC
CASSLGGTSGNEQFF
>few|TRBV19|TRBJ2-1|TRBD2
TGTGCCGGTAGGACCAGCGGGAGCTCCTACAATGAGCAGTTCTTC
CAGRTSGSSYNEQFF